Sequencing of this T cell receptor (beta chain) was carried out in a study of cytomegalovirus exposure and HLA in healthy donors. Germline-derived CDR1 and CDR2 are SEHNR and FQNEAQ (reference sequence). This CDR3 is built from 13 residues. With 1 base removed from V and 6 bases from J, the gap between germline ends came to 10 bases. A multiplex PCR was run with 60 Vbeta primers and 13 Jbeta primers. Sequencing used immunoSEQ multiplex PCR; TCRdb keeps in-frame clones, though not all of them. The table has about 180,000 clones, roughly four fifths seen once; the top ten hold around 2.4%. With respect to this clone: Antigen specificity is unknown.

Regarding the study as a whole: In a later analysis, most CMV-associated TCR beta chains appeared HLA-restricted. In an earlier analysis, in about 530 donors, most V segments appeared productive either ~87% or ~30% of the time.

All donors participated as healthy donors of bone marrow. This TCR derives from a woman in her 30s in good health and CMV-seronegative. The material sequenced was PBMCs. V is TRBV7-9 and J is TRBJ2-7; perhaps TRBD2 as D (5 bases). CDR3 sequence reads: CASSLGTRSEQYF. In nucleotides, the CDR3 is TGTGCCAGCAGCTTAGGCACTAGATCCGAGCAGTACTTC. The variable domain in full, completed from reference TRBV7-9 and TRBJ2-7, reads DTGVSQNPRHKITKRGQNVTFRCDPISEHNRLYWYRQTLGQGPEFLTYFQNEAQLEKSRLLSDRFSAERPKGSFSTLEIQRTEQGDSAMYLCASSLGTRSEQYFGPGTRLTVT.